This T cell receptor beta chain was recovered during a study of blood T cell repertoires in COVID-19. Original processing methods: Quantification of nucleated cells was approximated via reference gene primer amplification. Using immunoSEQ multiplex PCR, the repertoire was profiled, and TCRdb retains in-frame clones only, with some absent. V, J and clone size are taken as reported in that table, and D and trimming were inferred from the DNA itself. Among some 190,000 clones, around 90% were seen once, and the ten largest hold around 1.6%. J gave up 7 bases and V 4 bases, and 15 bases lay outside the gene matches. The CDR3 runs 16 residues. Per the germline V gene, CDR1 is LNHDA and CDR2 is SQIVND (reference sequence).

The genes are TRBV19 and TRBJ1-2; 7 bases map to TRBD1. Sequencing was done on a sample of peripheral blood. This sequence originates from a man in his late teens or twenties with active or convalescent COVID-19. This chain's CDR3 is CASSSTGVGSTIGYTF. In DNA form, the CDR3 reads TGTGCCAGTAGTAGTACAGGGGTCGGTTCTACAATTGGCTACACCTTC. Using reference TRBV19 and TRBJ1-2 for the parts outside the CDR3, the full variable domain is DGGITQSPKYLFRKEGQNVTLSCEQNLNHDAMYWYRQDPGQGLRLIYYSQIVNDFQKGDIAEGYSVSREKKESFPLTVTSAQKNPTAFYLCASSSTGVGSTIGYTFGSGTRLTVV.